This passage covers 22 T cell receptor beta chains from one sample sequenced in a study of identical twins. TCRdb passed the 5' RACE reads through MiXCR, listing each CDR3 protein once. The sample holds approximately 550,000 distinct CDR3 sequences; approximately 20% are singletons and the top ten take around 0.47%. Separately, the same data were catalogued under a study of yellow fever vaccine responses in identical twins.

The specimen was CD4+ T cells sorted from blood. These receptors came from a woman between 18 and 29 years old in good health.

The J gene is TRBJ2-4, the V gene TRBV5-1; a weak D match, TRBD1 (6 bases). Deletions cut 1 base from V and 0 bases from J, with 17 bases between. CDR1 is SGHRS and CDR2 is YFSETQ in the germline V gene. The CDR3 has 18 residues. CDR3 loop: CASSLTPPGHEAKNIQYF. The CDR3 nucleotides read TGCGCCAGCAGCTTGACCCCCCCGGGACACGAAGCCAAAAACATTCAGTACTTC.

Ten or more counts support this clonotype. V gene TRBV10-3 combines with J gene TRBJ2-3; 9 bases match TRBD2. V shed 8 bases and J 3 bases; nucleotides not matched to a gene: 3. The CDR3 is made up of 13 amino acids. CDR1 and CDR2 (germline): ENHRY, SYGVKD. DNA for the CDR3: TGTGCCATCGGGACTAGCAGGACAGATACGCAGTATTTT. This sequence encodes CAIGTSRTDTQYF.

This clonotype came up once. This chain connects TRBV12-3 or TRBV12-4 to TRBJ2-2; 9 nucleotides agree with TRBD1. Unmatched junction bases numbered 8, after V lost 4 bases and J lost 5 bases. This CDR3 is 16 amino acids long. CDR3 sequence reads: CASSWGQGRRTGELFF. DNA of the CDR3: TGTGCCAGCAGTTGGGGACAGGGCCGCAGGACCGGGGAGCTGTTTTTT.

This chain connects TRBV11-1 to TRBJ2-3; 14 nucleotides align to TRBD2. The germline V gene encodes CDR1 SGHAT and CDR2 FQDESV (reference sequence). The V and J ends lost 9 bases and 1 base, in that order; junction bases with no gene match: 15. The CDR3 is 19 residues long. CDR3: CASSPIGTSGGRGTDTQYF. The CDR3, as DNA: TGTGCCAGTAGCCCGATCGGGACTAGCGGGGGACGTGGCACAGATACGCAGTATTTT.

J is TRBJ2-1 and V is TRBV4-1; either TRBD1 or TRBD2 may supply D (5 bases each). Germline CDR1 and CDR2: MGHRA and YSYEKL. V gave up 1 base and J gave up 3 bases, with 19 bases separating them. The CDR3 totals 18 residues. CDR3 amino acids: CASSQGGEGQLYYNEQFF. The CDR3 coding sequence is TGCGCCAGCAGCCAAGGTGGAGAGGGGCAGTTATACTACAATGAGCAGTTCTTC.

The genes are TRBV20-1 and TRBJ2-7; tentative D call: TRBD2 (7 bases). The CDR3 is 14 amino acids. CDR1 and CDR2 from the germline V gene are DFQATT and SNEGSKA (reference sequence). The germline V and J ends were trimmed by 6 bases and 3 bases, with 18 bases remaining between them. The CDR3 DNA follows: TGCAGTGCACCCCGGGGGGCAGGCCGCTACGAGCAGTACGTC. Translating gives CSAPRGAGRYEQYV.

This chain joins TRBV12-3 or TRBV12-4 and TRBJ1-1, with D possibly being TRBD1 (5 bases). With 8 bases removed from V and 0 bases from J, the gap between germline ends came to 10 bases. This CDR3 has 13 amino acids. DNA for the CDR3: TGTGCCAGCGGACGGGGACTGAACACTGAAGCTTTCTTT. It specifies CASGRGLNTEAFF.

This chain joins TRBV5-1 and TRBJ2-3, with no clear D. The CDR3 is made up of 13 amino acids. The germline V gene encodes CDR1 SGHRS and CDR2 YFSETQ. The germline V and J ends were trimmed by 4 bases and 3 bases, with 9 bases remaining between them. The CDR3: CASSTVLTDTQYF. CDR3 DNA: TGCGCCAGCAGCACCGTGTTAACAGATACGCAGTATTTT.

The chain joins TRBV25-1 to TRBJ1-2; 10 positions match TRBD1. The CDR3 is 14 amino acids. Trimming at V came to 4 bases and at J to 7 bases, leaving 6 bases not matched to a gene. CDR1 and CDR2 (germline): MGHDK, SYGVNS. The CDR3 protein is CASSGDRGPSGYTF. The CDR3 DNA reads TGTGCCAGCAGTGGAGACAGGGGGCCTAGTGGCTACACCTTC.

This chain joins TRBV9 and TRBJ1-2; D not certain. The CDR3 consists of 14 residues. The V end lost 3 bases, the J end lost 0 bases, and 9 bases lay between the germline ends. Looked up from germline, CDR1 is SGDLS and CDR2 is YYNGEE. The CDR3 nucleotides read TGTGCCAGCAGCGCGGACGGAGCTAACTATGGCTACACCTTC. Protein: CASSADGANYGYTF.

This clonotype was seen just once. The CDR3 sequence: CASSSPRAQYF. As DNA, the CDR3 is TGTGCCAGCAGTTCCCCCCGCGCGCAGTATTTT. This chain links TRBV28 with TRBJ2-3; D unclear. V was pared by 4 bases and J by 10 bases, with 9 bases between. The V gene's germline CDR1 is MDHEN and CDR2 SYDVKM. The CDR3 is 11 amino acids.

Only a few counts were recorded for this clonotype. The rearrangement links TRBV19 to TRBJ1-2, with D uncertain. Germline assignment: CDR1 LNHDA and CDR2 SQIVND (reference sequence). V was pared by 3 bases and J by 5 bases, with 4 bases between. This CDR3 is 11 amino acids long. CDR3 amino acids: CASSIEYGYTF. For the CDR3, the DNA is TGTGCCAGTAGTATTGAGTATGGCTACACCTTC.

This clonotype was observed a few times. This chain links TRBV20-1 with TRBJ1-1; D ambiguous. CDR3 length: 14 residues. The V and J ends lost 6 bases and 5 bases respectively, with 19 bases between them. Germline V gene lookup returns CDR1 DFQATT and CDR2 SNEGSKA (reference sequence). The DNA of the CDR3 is TGCAGTGCGACCTCAGCTTTAGGCGGGACTGAAGCTTTCTTT. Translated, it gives CSATSALGGTEAFF.

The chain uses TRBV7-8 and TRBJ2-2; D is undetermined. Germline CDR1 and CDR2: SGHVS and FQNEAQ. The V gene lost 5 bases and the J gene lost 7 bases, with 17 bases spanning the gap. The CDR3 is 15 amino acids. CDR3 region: CASSPLGPKVGELFF. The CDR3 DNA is TGTGCCAGCAGCCCTCTAGGGCCCAAAGTCGGGGAGCTGTTTTTT.

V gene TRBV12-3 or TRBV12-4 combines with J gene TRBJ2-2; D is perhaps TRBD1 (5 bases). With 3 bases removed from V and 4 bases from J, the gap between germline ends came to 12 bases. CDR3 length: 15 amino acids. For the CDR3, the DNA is TGTGCCAGCAGTTTTCCCCAGGGCGGCACCGGGGAGCTGTTTTTT. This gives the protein CASSFPQGGTGELFF.

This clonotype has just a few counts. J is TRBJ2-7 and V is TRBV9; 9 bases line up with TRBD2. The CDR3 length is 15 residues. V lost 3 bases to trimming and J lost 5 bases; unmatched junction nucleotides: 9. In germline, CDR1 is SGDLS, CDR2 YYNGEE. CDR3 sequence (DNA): TGTGCCAGCAGCGCCGAGGGGCTAGCGGGGAACGAGCAGTACTTC. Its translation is CASSAEGLAGNEQYF.

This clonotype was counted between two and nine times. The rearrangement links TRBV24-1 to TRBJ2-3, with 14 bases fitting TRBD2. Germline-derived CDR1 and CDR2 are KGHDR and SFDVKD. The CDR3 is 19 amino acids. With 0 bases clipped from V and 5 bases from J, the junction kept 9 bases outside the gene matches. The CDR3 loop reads CATSDLPRQGLAGEDTQYF. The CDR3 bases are TGTGCCACCAGTGATTTGCCTCGACAGGGACTAGCGGGAGAAGATACGCAGTATTTT.

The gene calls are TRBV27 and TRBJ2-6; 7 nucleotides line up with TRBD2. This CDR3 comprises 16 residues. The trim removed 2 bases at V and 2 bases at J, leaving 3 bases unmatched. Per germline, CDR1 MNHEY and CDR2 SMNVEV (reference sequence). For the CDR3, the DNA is TGTGCCAGCAGTTTAGGGCTAGCGGCTGGGGCCAACGTCCTGACTTTC. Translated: CASSLGLAAGANVLTF.

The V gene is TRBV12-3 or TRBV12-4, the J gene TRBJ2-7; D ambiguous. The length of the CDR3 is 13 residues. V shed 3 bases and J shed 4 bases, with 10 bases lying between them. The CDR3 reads CASSLRPLYEQYV. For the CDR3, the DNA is TGTGCCAGCAGTTTGCGCCCACTATACGAGCAGTACGTC.

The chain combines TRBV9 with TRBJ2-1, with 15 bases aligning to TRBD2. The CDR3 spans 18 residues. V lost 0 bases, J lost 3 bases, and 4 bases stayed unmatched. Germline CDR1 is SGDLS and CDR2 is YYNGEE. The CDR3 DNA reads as TGTGCCAGCAGCGTAGTAGGACTAGCGGGAGGGGACTACAATGAGCAGTTCTTC. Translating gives CASSVVGLAGGDYNEQFF.

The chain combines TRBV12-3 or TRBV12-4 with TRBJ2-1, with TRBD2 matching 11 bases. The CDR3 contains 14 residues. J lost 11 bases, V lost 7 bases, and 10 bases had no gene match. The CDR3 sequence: CASMGGLAVGKQFF. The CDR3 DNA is TGTGCCAGCATGGGGGGACTAGCGGTGGGTAAGCAGTTCTTC.

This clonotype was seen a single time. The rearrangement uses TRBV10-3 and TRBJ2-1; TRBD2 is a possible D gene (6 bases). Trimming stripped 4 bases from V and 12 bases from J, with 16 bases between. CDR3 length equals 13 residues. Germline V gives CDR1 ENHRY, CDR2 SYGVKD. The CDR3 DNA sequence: TGTGCCATCAGTGGGCCTAGCGAAAGGGCGCAGTTCTTC. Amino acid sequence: CAISGPSERAQFF.